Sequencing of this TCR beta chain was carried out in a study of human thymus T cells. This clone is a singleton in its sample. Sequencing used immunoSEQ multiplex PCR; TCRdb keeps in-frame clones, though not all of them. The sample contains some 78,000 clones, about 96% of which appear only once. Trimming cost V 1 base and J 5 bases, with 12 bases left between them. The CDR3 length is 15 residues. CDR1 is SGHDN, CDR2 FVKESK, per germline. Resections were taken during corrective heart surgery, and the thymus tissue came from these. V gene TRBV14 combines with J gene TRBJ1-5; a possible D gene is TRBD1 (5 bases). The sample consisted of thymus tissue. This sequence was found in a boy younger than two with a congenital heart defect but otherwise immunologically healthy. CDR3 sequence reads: CASSQGGRGDQPQHF. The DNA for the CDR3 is TGTGCCAGCAGCCAAGGGGGGAGGGGCGATCAGCCCCAGCATTTT. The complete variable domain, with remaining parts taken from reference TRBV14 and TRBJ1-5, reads EAGVTQFPSHSVIEKGQTVTLRCDPISGHDNLYWYRRVMGKEIKFLLHFVKESKQDESGMPNNRFLAERTGGTYSTLKVQPAELEDSGVYFCASSQGGRGDQPQHFGDGTRLSIL.